A selection of T cell receptor beta chains follows, all from one sample in a study of sequential checkpoint blockade in melanoma. Some clones are missing from TCRdb's copy, which holds only in-frame ones; the method was immunoSEQ multiplex PCR. The sample consists of over 15,000 clones, around 69% of them appearing once. This sample comprised CD8+ T cells sorted from blood (inferred from file names), obtained from a patient given nivolumab and ipilimumab in sequence. Every receptor here comes from a human donor with melanoma. The CDR3 runs from the conserved cysteine through the conserved F or W. The D gene is left open where the match is weak. Clone size is stated in some rows and not others, as once, few, many or a class when expanded.

v_gene	j_gene	d_gene	abundance	CDR3nt	CDR3aa
TRBV10-1	TRBJ2-3	-	-	TGCGCCAGCAGTGTTACCCCCGAGGATACGCAGTATTTT	CASSVTPEDTQYF
TRBV11-3	TRBJ2-1	-	-	TGTGCCAGCAGCTTAGGGGGGGACTGGGGGTACAATGAGCAGTTCTTC	CASSLGGDWGYNEQFF
TRBV19	TRBJ2-1	-	few	TGTGCCAGTAGTTTTCAGGCGTGGGCAGGCTCCTACAATGAGCAGTTCTTC	CASSFQAWAGSYNEQFF
TRBV11-1	TRBJ2-7	TRBD1	-	TGTGCCAGCAGCTTTGGGACAGGGACCTACGAGCAGTACTTC	CASSFGTGTYEQYF
TRBV5-6	TRBJ1-2	-	-	TGTGCCAGCAGCATCCTACAGGGAATTTTCTATGGCTACACCTTC	CASSILQGIFYGYTF
TRBV7-6	TRBJ2-7	-	-	TGTGCCAGCAGCTTAGGGGGGGGCGCCTACGAGCAGTACTTC	CASSLGGGAYEQYF
TRBV5-6	TRBJ1-1	-	medium-sized	TGTGCCAGCAGCTTGCTTCGGGAGATCACTGAAGCTTTCTTT	CASSLLREITEAFF
TRBV6-6	TRBJ1-1	-	-	TGTGCCAGCAGTTTTCAAGGGGCCCGCACTGAAGCTTTCTTT	CASSFQGARTEAFF
TRBV28	TRBJ1-4	-	-	TGTGCCAGCACAGGGTTGGATGAAAAACTGTTTTTT	CASTGLDEKLFF
TRBV19	TRBJ2-1	-	few	TGTGCCAGTAGTATCACGAGCTCCTACAATGAGCAGTTCTTC	CASSITSSYNEQFF
TRBV6-5	TRBJ2-1	TRBD1	-	TGTGCCAGCAGTTACAATAGGGACAGGGCTGAGCAGTTCTTC	CASSYNRDRAEQFF
TRBV28	TRBJ1-2	-	once	TGTGCCAGCAGTTGGAGGAAGGGTGGCTACACCTTC	CASSWRKGGYTF
TRBV7-9	TRBJ1-4	-	-	TGTGCCAGCAGCCGGGGGACCGGGACGGAAAAACTGTTTTTT	CASSRGTGTEKLFF
TRBV28	TRBJ2-7	TRBD2	-	TGTGCCAGCAGTCCGTGGACTAGCGGGAGAAACTACGAGCAGTACTTC	CASSPWTSGRNYEQYF
TRBV4-1	TRBJ2-1	-	-	TGCGCCAGCAGCCAAGTCGGGGAGATCAATGAGCAGTTCTTC	CASSQVGEINEQFF
TRBV7-6	TRBJ1-2	TRBD1	-	TGTGCCAGCAGCTTAGGAGGGACAGGGGGCTATGGCTACACCTTC	CASSLGGTGGYGYTF
TRBV27	TRBJ1-2	-	few	TGTGCCAGCAAGTTGGGGCTGGGGGCGAACTATGGCTACACCTTC	CASKLGLGANYGYTF
TRBV9	TRBJ2-2	TRBD2	-	TGTGCCAGCAACTCCCTAACTAGCGGGAGGGAAACCGGGGAGCTGTTTTTT	CASNSLTSGRETGELFF
TRBV10-3	TRBJ2-1	TRBD2	-	TGTGCCATCAGTGAGTCGAGCCGGCTAGCGGGGTACAATGAGCAGTTCTTC	CAISESSRLAGYNEQFF
TRBV6-5	TRBJ2-7	-	-	TGTGCCACCCTGTCCCTTTCCTACGAGCAGTACTTC	CATLSLSYEQYF
TRBV7-6	TRBJ2-7	-	-	TGTGCCAGCAGCTTAGAACCTCAGGACGAGCAGTACTTC	CASSLEPQDEQYF
TRBV7-9	TRBJ2-7	TRBD2	-	TGTGCCAGCAGCTCGGGGGGGTCGGACAGTTCCTACGAGCAGTACTTC	CASSSGGSDSSYEQYF